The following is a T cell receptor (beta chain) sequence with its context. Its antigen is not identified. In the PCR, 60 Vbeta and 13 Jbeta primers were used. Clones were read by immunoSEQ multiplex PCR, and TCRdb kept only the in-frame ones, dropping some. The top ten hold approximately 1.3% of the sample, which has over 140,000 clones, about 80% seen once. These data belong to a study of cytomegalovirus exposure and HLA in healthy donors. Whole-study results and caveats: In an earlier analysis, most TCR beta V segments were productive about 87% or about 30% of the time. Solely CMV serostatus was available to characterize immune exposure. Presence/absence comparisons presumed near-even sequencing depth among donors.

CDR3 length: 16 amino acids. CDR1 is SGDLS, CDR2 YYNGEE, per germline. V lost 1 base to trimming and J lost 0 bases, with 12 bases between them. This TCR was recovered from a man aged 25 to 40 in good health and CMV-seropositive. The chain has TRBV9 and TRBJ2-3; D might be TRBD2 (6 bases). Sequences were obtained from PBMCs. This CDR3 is CASSVSGGTSTDTQYF. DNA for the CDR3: TGTGCCAGCAGCGTATCTGGCGGGACGAGCACAGATACGCAGTATTTT.